Below, one T cell receptor (beta chain) is given with its context. Its antigen remains unidentified. The entry originates in a study of graft-versus-host responses after intestinal transplantation. The CDR3 totals 14 residues. CDR1 is SGDLS and CDR2 is YYNGEE in the germline V gene. Trimming pared 4 bases from V and 0 bases from J, leaving 5 bases between. The table came from immunoSEQ multiplex PCR; TCRdb's copy has only in-frame clones and leaves some out. The sample has tens of thousands of clones; approximately 94% are singletons. Sequenced here: unstimulated CD4+ T cells sorted from spleen or lymph node cells, sampled before transplant. The source is a human donor who was the organ donor for an intestinal transplant. This chain links TRBV9 with TRBJ2-6; the D is unclear. The CDR3 loop reads CASSSRSGANVLTF. The CDR3 DNA reads as TGTGCCAGCAGCTCCCGCTCTGGGGCCAACGTCCTGACTTTC.